This TCR beta chain is drawn from a study of T-cell reconstitution after alpha-beta-depleted transplantation in children. TCRbeta library construction was performed incorporating unique molecular identifiers. MiXCR, applied by TCRdb to the PCR reads, yields one record per CDR3 protein. The table has fewer than 500,000 distinct CDR3 sequences, about 40% seen once; the top ten hold under 30%. Findings of the study overall: Newly produced T cells mostly accounted for T-cell counts and diversity one year post-transplant. Expanded clones from the graft, numbering several hundred, reportedly supplied alpha-beta T cells about two months after transplant. The origin of high day-60 TCRbeta diversity in some patients lay in surviving recipient T cells and thymic progenitors.

Comments on this clonotype: Its target is not known.

Trimming stripped 5 bases from V and 2 bases from J, with 8 bases between. The CDR3 is 12 amino acids. Germline lookup yields CDR1 DFQATT and CDR2 SNEGSKA (reference sequence). The J gene is TRBJ2-3, the V gene TRBV20-1; the D is unclear. This clonotype was obtained from a girl aged 2 to 10 with aplastic anemia, due to receive a stem cell transplant. The sample consisted of PBMCs, taken before TCRalphabeta/CD19-depleted stem cell transplant. The CDR3 nucleotides are TGCAGTGCTTCCGGAGCCACAGATACGCAGTATTTT. Protein: CSASGATDTQYF.